Below are 11 T cell receptor beta chains sequenced from a single sample in a study of blood T cell repertoires in COVID-19. The repertoire was sequenced with immunoSEQ multiplex PCR; TCRdb's copy has only in-frame clones and lacks some. The sample consists of approximately 97,000 clones, 75% to 95% of them appearing once. Sequenced sample: peripheral blood. These receptors were obtained from a man aged 18 to 30 with acute or convalescent COVID-19.

This chain links TRBV3-1 (or the pseudogene TRBV3-2) with TRBJ1-4; tentative D call: TRBD1 (5 bases). The CDR3 length is 11 residues. Trimming removed 4 bases at V and 8 bases at J, with 5 bases between. Germline CDR1 and CDR2: LGHDT and YNNKEL (reference sequence). The CDR3 loop is CASSRTEKLFF. In DNA, the CDR3 is TGTGCCAGCAGCCGGACAGAAAAACTGTTTTTT.

V usage is TRBV15 and J usage is TRBJ1-1; D uncertain. CDR1 and CDR2 from the germline V gene are LNHNV and YYDKDF (reference sequence). V lost 0 bases to trimming and J lost 0 bases, with 8 bases between them. This CDR3 spans 15 amino acids. The CDR3 bases are TGTGCCACCAGCAGAGACAAACAGATGAACACTGAAGCTTTCTTT. This translates into CATSRDKQMNTEAFF.

The chain links TRBV5-6 to TRBJ2-3, with 12 bases that match TRBD2. CDR1 is SGHDT and CDR2 is YYEEEE in the germline V gene. The length of the CDR3 is 18 residues. With V trimmed by 4 bases and J by 1 base, 10 bases remained unmatched. The CDR3 loop is CASSLTSGRGAGTDTQYF. In nucleotides, the CDR3 is TGTGCCAGCAGCCTGACTAGCGGGAGAGGTGCGGGCACAGATACGCAGTATTTT.

The genes are TRBV5-8 and TRBJ2-1; TRBD2 matches at 10 bases. J gave up 1 base and V 4 bases, and 5 bases lay outside the gene matches. Germline V gene sequence: CDR1 SGHTS, CDR2 YDEGEE. The CDR3 spans 16 residues. The CDR3 DNA sequence: TGTGCCAGCAGCCGCCTAGCGGGAGCATCCTACAATGAGCAGTTCTTC. This codes for CASSRLAGASYNEQFF.

This clone was seen only once. J is TRBJ2-7 and V is TRBV18; 7 nucleotides align to TRBD1. Looked up from germline, CDR1 is KGHSH and CDR2 is LQKENI. V gave up 3 bases and J gave up 5 bases; unmatched junction bases: 13. This CDR3 spans 16 amino acids. DNA for the CDR3: TGTGCCAGCTCACCTCCACCTGGACAGGTGAAGGACGAGCAGTACTTC. This codes for CASSPPPGQVKDEQYF.

The V call is TRBV6-2 or TRBV6-3, the J call TRBJ1-2; maybe TRBD1 (6 bases). Germline V gene data show CDR1 as MNHEY and CDR2 as SVGEGT. The V gene lost 6 bases and the J gene lost 5 bases, with 16 bases spanning the gap. This CDR3 comprises 14 residues. CDR3 protein: CASSPEDSPYGYTF. CDR3 bases: TGTGCCAGCAGCCCCGAGGACAGCCCTTATGGCTACACCTTC.

This clone has a single count. V usage is TRBV6-5 and J usage is TRBJ1-1; perhaps TRBD1 as D (6 bases). Per germline, CDR1 MNHEY and CDR2 SVGAGI. The CDR3 is made up of 14 amino acids. Trimming cost V 7 bases and J 0 bases, with 12 bases left between them. The CDR3 nucleotides are TGTGCCAGCACCAATCAGGGGTTGAACACTGAAGCTTTCTTT. As protein: CASTNQGLNTEAFF.

V and J are TRBV9 and TRBJ2-2, with TRBD2 as a possible D gene (6 bases). The CDR3 is 15 amino acids. V lost 0 bases, J lost 7 bases, and 13 bases lay in between. Germline V gene lookup returns CDR1 SGDLS and CDR2 YYNGEE. DNA of the CDR3: TGTGCCAGCAGCGTAGCTGGGCTGGGGGGCGGGGAGCTGTTTTTT. This sequence encodes CASSVAGLGGGELFF.

The chain joins TRBV6-5 to TRBJ1-5, with D perhaps TRBD1 (5 bases). CDR3 size: 14 residues. Germline V gives CDR1 MNHEY, CDR2 SVGAGI. V dropped 2 bases and J dropped 7 bases, with 12 bases sitting between them. The CDR3 sequence is CASSYQAGWQPQHF. The CDR3 DNA sequence: TGTGCCAGCAGTTACCAGGCAGGGTGGCAGCCCCAGCATTTT.

A word on this clone: Other DNA sequences in the same sample also yield this CDR3. This chain links TRBV7-2 with TRBJ2-2; D gene uncertain. Trimming left V 4 bases short and J 0 bases short, with 9 bases between. Germline V gene data show CDR1 as SGHTA and CDR2 as FQGNSA. The CDR3 covers 15 residues. The CDR3 region is CASSSARANTGELFF. DNA of the CDR3: TGTGCCAGCAGCTCCGCCCGGGCGAACACCGGGGAGCTGTTTTTT.

This rearrangement joins TRBV21-1 to TRBJ2-7; the table's D call TRBD1 went unverified against the DNA. TRBV21-1 has pseudogene status. The CDR3 length is 19 residues. Here the CDR3 reads CASSKRRSRDRGRRYEQYF. In DNA form, the CDR3 reads TGTGCCAGCAGCAAACGGAGGTCCCGGGACAGGGGGCGCAGATACGAGCAGTACTTC.